The next 2 T cell receptor beta chains were all read from a single sample in a study of shared clonotypes between healthy human individuals. Measured with immunoSEQ multiplex PCR; TCRdb has only the in-frame clones, and not every one. The table shows 950,000 to 1,300,000 clones, with 65% to 75% occurring only once. The specimen sequenced was memory CD4+ T cells sorted from blood. Stated subset: CD45RA-negative fraction. The origin of the receptors is a man between 18 and 35 years old in good health.

This chain connects TRBV6-4 to TRBJ2-4; D perhaps matches TRBD1 (6 bases). From germline, CDR1 is MRHNA and CDR2 SNTAGT. CDR3 size: 13 residues. Trimming stripped 5 bases from V and 6 bases from J, with 11 bases between. CDR3 sequence (DNA): TGTGCCAGCAGTATCGGCAGGGGAAACATTCAGTACTTC. Translation: CASSIGRGNIQYF.

CDR3 sequence: CAWSSSYSNQPQHF. The CDR3 region has the DNA TGTGCCTGGAGTAGCAGTTATAGCAATCAGCCCCAGCATTTT. V gene TRBV30 combines with J gene TRBJ1-5; no clear D gene. Germline CDR1 reads GTSNPN; CDR2 reads SVGIG (reference sequence). V dropped 2 bases and J dropped 0 bases, with 8 bases sitting between them. The CDR3 is 14 amino acids.